The 14 T cell receptor beta chains listed next were all sequenced from one sample in a study of T cell responses to AZD1222 COVID-19 vaccine. TCRdb's table, derived via immunoSEQ multiplex PCR, lists solely in-frame clones and lacks some. The repertoire holds tens of thousands of clones, with 65% to 90% as singletons. Material: peripheral blood, obtained on day 0 of AZD1222 vaccination. These receptors all stem from an adult in good health.

The chain links TRBV12-3 or TRBV12-4 to TRBJ2-3; unclear D gene. The CDR3 covers 13 residues. The V end was cut by 0 bases, the J end by 8 bases, with 9 bases between. The CDR3 DNA follows: TGTGCCAGCAGTTTAGCGCTAGGCGGTACGCAGTATTTT. It is translated as CASSLALGGTQYF.

The chain combines TRBV7-2 with TRBJ2-7; TRBD2 agrees at 7 bases. J gave up 4 bases and V 5 bases, and 8 bases lay outside the gene matches. CDR3 length: 14 residues. From germline, CDR1 is SGHTA and CDR2 FQGNSA. The chain's CDR3 is CASSTQLGGYEQYF. The CDR3 nucleotides are TGTGCCAGCAGCACACAACTGGGGGGGTACGAGCAGTACTTC.

The rearrangement uses TRBV27 and TRBJ2-7; no reliable D call. Trimming removed 8 bases from V and 3 bases from J, with 8 bases in between. The CDR3 length is 11 residues. Germline CDR1 is MNHEY and CDR2 is SMNVEV (reference sequence). In DNA, the CDR3 is TGTGCCAGCCATTCGGGCTACGAGCAGTACTTC. Amino acids: CASHSGYEQYF.

The V call is TRBV2, the J call TRBJ2-7; D gene uncertain. Deletions cut 8 bases from V and 0 bases from J, with 11 bases between. The CDR3 is made up of 13 amino acids. CDR1 SNHLY and CDR2 FYNNEI come from the germline V gene. CDR3 sequence (DNA): TGTGCCAGCCAGGACGGCGTCTCCTACGAGCAGTACTTC. Translation gives CASQDGVSYEQYF.

This chain connects TRBV27 to TRBJ2-2; D remains unclear. CDR1 MNHEY and CDR2 SMNVEV come from the germline V gene (reference sequence). Trimming took off 4 bases at V and 0 bases at J, with 3 bases between the two ends. The CDR3 extends over 13 amino acids. The CDR3, as DNA: TGTGCCAGCAGTTACGCGAACACCGGGGAGCTGTTTTTT. Translating it yields CASSYANTGELFF.

The genes are TRBV20-1 and TRBJ1-5; D might be TRBD1 (5 bases). Trimming removed 0 bases from V and 8 bases from J, with 5 bases in between. The CDR3 sequence is 11 residues long. Germline V gene sequence: CDR1 DFQATT, CDR2 SNEGSKA (reference sequence). The chain's CDR3 is CSAREGEPQHF. DNA for the CDR3: TGCAGTGCTAGAGAGGGGGAGCCCCAGCATTTT.

The chain joins TRBV2 to TRBJ2-2; D perhaps matches TRBD2 (5 bases). Per the germline V gene, CDR1 is SNHLY and CDR2 is FYNNEI. The CDR3 sequence is 15 residues long. The V end lost 4 bases, the J end lost 5 bases, and 14 bases lay between the germline ends. In nucleotides, the CDR3 is TGTGCCAGCAGTGTTCAAGGAGGTAATACCGGGGAGCTGTTTTTT. This codes for CASSVQGGNTGELFF. The variable domain in full, with the rest retrieved from reference TRBV2 and TRBJ2-2, is EPEVTQTPSHQVTQMGQEVILRCVPISNHLYFYWYRQILGQKVEFLVSFYNNEISEKSEIFDDQFSVERPDGSNFTLKIRSTKLEDSAMYFCASSVQGGNTGELFFGEGSRLTVL.

This rearrangement joins TRBV12-5 to TRBJ2-7; D gene unclear. The CDR3 runs 11 residues. Looked up from germline, CDR1 is LGHNT and CDR2 is FRNRAP. With 1 base removed from V and 4 bases from J, the gap between germline ends came to 2 bases. CDR3 sequence: CASGLGYEQYF. The DNA for the CDR3 is TGTGCTAGTGGTTTGGGGTACGAGCAGTACTTC.

This chain links TRBV5-4 with TRBJ1-2, with TRBD1 matching 12 bases. In germline, CDR1 is SGHNT, CDR2 YYREEE (reference sequence). CDR3 length equals 15 residues. V was pared by 2 bases and J by 5 bases, with 4 bases of the junction left unmatched. Here the CDR3 reads CASSFGTGGGYGYTF. The CDR3 DNA follows: TGTGCCAGCAGCTTCGGGACAGGGGGCGGTTATGGCTACACCTTC.

V is TRBV30 and J is TRBJ1-3, with no clear D. Germline values: CDR1 GTSNPN, CDR2 SVGIG (reference sequence). With 0 bases removed from V and 2 bases from J, the gap between germline ends came to 2 bases. The CDR3 runs to 12 residues. The DNA of the CDR3 is TGTGCCTGGAGTGTAACTGGAAACACCATATATTTT. As protein: CAWSVTGNTIYF.

The V gene is TRBV9, the J gene TRBJ2-3; D is undetermined. The CDR3 covers 12 residues. The V gene lost 4 bases and the J gene lost 0 bases, with 3 bases spanning the gap. Germline V gene lookup returns CDR1 SGDLS and CDR2 YYNGEE. This chain's CDR3 is CASSPSTDTQYF. The CDR3 coding sequence is TGTGCCAGCAGCCCTAGCACAGATACGCAGTATTTT.

CDR3 coding DNA: TGTGCCAGCAGCCAAGGAACTTACCGGGGGAGGTCAGGGAATGAGCAGTTCTTC. Translated: CASSQGTYRGRSGNEQFF. The rearrangement joins TRBV3-1 (or the pseudogene TRBV3-2) to TRBJ2-1, with D perhaps matching TRBD2 (6 bases). Germline V gene sequence: CDR1 LGHDT, CDR2 YNNKEL (reference sequence). Trimming removed 1 base from V and 7 bases from J, with 23 bases in between. There are 18 residues in the CDR3.

The chain employs TRBV19 and TRBJ1-5; no definite D call. The CDR3 is made up of 17 amino acids. Germline V CDR1 and CDR2: LNHDA, SQIVND (reference sequence). V was clipped by 6 bases and J by 0 bases, with 18 bases between them. This chain's CDR3 is CASSHIVATTSNQPQHF. The CDR3 DNA follows: TGTGCCAGTAGCCATATAGTAGCGACCACTAGCAATCAGCCCCAGCATTTT.

The chain combines TRBV10-3 with TRBJ2-3; TRBD2 agrees at 11 bases. V lost 0 bases and J lost 3; bases outside the gene matches: 5. This CDR3 is built from 17 residues. Germline V lookup: CDR1 ENHRY, CDR2 SYGVKD. CDR3 sequence (DNA): TGTGCCATCAGTGAGTCTACTAGCGGGGGTAGTACAGATACGCAGTATTTT. This codes for CAISESTSGGSTDTQYF.